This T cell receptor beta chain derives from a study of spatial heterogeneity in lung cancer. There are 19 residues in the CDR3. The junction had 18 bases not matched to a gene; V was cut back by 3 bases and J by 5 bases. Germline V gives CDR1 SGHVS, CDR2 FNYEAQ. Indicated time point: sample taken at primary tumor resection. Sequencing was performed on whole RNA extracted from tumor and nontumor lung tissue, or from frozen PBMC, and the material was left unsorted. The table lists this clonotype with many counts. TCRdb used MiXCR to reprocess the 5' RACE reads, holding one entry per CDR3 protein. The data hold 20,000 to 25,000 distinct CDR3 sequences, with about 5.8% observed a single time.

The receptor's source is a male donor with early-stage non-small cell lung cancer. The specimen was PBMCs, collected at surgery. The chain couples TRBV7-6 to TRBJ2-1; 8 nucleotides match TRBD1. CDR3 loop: CASSFQGARGRVKNNEQFF. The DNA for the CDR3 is TGTGCCAGCAGCTTTCAGGGGGCGAGGGGACGAGTAAAAAACAATGAGCAGTTCTTC.